A selection of T cell receptor beta chains follows, all from one sample in a study of post-analysis software for immune sequencing data. TCRdb re-derived calls from the PCR reads in MiXCR, one entry per CDR3 protein. This sample has 820,000 or so distinct CDR3 sequences, with roughly 58% found just once. Sequenced: blood. The receptors shown here come from a girl aged 5 to 17 with multiple sclerosis. CDR3s include the opening cysteine and the closing phenylalanine or tryptophan. The D gene is left open where the match is weak. Clone size is not always given. Where it is, it says once, few, many or a class for expanded clones.

D	V	length	size	J	DNA	CDR3
.	TRBV15	13	few	TRBJ2-1	TGTGCCACCAGCAGAGATTTGGTGAATGAGCAGTTCTTC	CATSRDLVNEQFF
TRBD2	TRBV12-5	21	few	TRBJ2-5	TGTGCTAGTGCCGGGACTAGCGGGATTCCAGGGGACAGCCGACCCCAAGAGACCCAGTACTTC	CASAGTSGIPGDSRPQETQYF
TRBD1	TRBV5-1	14	.	TRBJ1-1	TGCGCCAGCAGCTTAGGGACAGGGGTTCTACGGGCTTTCTTT	CASSLGTGVLRAFF
TRBD1	TRBV29-1	14	.	TRBJ1-1	TGCAGCGCCGTTGGATTGACAGGGGCCTCTGAAGCTTTCTTT	CSAVGLTGASEAFF
.	TRBV27	15	few	TRBJ2-5	TGTGCCAGCAGTCTGGCAGGGAGGAGCCAAGAGACCCAGTACTTC	CASSLAGRSQETQYF
.	TRBV10-3	14	few	TRBJ2-5	TGTGCCATCAGTGATCGGCGGAACCAAGAGACCCAGTACTTC	CAISDRRNQETQYF
.	TRBV29-1	12	.	TRBJ2-7	TGCAGCGTTGAACTGAGAGCCTACGAGCAGTACTTC	CSVELRAYEQYF
TRBD1	TRBV20-1	12	.	TRBJ1-2	TGCAGGGCCGCGTCCCGACAGGGGGCACACACCTTC	CRAASRQGAHTF
.	TRBV20-1	15	.	TRBJ1-3	TGCAGTGCTAGTCAGACTGTTAGCTCTGGAAACACCATATATTTT	CSASQTVSSGNTIYF
.	TRBV7-4	16	.	TRBJ2-5	TGTGCCAGCAGCTCCCGGTGGATTCTGATCCAAGAGACCCAGTACTTC	CASSSRWILIQETQYF
TRBD1	TRBV15	16	few	TRBJ2-7	TGTGCCACCAGCAGAGTTCAAGGACAGGGTTCCTACGAGCAGTACTTC	CATSRVQGQGSYEQYF
TRBD2	TRBV29-1	17	.	TRBJ2-1	TGCAGCGTTGAACTTCGGAGGCGGGAGGCGCCCTACAATGAGCAGTTCTTC	CSVELRRREAPYNEQFF
.	TRBV7-2	14	.	TRBJ2-7	TGTGCCAGCAGCAGCTCAGAGATCTCCTACGAGCAGTACTTC	CASSSSEISYEQYF
.	TRBV12-3/TRBV12-4	16	.	TRBJ2-1	.	CASSQLSGQGMNEQFF
.	TRBV29-1	8	.	TRBJ2-3	TGCAATACCGGGGCGCAGTATTTT	CNTGAQYF
.	TRBV27	13	.	TRBJ2-7	TGTGCCAGCAGTCGACAGCACTCCTACGAGCAGTACTTC	CASSRQHSYEQYF
.	TRBV7-2	17	few	TRBJ2-4	TGTGCCAGCAGCTTAGGTGCTGGTACAGCGGGCAAAAACATTCAGTACTTC	CASSLGAGTAGKNIQYF
.	TRBV5-1	16	.	TRBJ2-7	TGCGCCAGCAGCTCTGTCGGGACGGCCAAACGCTACGAGCAGTACTTC	CASSSVGTAKRYEQYF
.	TRBV15	14	.	TRBJ2-7	TGTGCCACCAGCAGGACACCTATCACCTACGAGCAGTACTTC	CATSRTPITYEQYF
TRBD1	TRBV10-3	16	.	TRBJ1-2	TGTGCCATCAGTGCAGCGGGACAGGGGATTAACTATGGCTACACCTTC	CAISAAGQGINYGYTF
TRBD1	TRBV5-1	17	once	TRBJ1-6	TGCGCCAGCAGCCCAGGACAGGGGGCAAATGGGAATTCACCCCTCCACTTT	CASSPGQGANGNSPLHF
TRBD2	TRBV24-1	16	few	TRBJ2-1	TGTGCCACCAGTGACCCGACTAGCGGGAGCAGATATGAGCAGTTCTTC	CATSDPTSGSRYEQFF
.	TRBV6-6	12	.	TRBJ2-7	TGTGCCAGCACTTCCTCCGGGTACGAGCAGTACTTC	CASTSSGYEQYF
.	TRBV20-1	13	.	TRBJ2-3	TGCAGCGGACACGACAGGCGCGGGGCTACGCAGTATTTT	CSGHDRRGATQYF
TRBD1	TRBV29-1	17	.	TRBJ2-7	TGCAGCGTTGGGCGTCGGAAGGACAGGGCAACTCCGTACGAGCAGTACTTC	CSVGRRKDRATPYEQYF
.	TRBV7-9	15	.	TRBJ1-1	TGTGCCAGCAGCTTAGAGAGGGGAATGAACACTGAAGCTTTCTTT	CASSLERGMNTEAFF
TRBD1	TRBV5-1	15	few	TRBJ2-1	TGCGCCAGCAGCCCACAGGGGAGATCCTACAATGAGCAGTTCTTC	CASSPQGRSYNEQFF
TRBD2	TRBV10-3	16	few	TRBJ2-4	TGTGCCCCCCGGGGGGGCCAGCGGTCATCCTCGGTAGAGCAGTACTTC	CAPRGGQRSSSVEQYF
.	TRBV3-1	17	.	TRBJ2-6	TGTGCCAGCAGCCCACGAGGGGGGAGCTCTGGGGCCAACGTCCTGACTTTC	CASSPRGGSSGANVLTF
.	TRBV10-3	16	.	TRBJ2-1	TGTGCCGCCCAAGATAGAGGCGGGGACTCCTACAATGAGCAGTTCTTC	CAAQDRGGDSYNEQFF
.	TRBV7-9	15	.	TRBJ2-1	TGTGCCAGCAGCCCCGGGGTGAGCTCCTACAATGAGCAGTTCTTC	CASSPGVSSYNEQFF
.	TRBV7-2	14	.	TRBJ2-1	TGTGCCAGCAGCTTAGCGCGAGATTTTGGGCAGCAGTTCTTC	CASSLARDFGQQFF
.	TRBV25-1	12	.	TRBJ2-2	TGTGCCAGCAAAGACAGTGGCGGGGAGCTGTTTTTT	CASKDSGGELFF
TRBD2	TRBV20-1	14	.	TRBJ2-1	TGCAGTGCTAGCGGGGGGGCCTATCGAAATGAGCAGTTCTTC	CSASGGAYRNEQFF
TRBD1	TRBV4-1	18	.	TRBJ2-7	TGCGCCAGCAGCCAAGTTTCACCAGGACAGGGGCGCTCCTACGAGCAGTACTTC	CASSQVSPGQGRSYEQYF